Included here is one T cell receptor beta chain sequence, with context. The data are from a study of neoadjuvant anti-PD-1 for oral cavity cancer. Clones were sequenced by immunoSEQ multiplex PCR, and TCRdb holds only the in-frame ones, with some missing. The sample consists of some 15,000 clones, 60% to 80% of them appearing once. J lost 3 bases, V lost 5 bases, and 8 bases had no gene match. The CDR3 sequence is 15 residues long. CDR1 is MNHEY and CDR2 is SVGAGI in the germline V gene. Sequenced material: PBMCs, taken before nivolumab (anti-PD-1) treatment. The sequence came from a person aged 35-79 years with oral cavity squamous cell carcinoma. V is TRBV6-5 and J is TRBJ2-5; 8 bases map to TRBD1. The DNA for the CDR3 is TGTGCCAGCAGTAGATCCGGGACAGGCGAAGAGACCCAGTACTTC. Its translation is CASSRSGTGEETQYF.